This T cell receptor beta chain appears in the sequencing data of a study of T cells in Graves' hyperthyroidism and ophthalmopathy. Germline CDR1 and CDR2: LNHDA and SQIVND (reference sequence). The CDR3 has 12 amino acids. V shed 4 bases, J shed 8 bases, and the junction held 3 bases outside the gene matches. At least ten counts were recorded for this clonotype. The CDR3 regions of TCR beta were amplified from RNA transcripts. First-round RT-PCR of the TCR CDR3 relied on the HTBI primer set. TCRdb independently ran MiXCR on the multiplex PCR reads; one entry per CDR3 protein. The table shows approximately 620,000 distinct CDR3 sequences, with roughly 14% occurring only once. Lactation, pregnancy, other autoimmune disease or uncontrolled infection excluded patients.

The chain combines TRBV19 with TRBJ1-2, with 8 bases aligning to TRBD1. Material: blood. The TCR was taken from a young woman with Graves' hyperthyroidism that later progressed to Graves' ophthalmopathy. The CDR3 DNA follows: TGTGCCAGTAGTAACCGACAGGGGGGCTACACCTTC. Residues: CASSNRQGGYTF. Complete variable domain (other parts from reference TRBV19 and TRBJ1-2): DGGITQSPKYLFRKEGQNVTLSCEQNLNHDAMYWYRQDPGQGLRLIYYSQIVNDFQKGDIAEGYSVSREKKESFPLTVTSAQKNPTAFYLCASSNRQGGYTFGSGTRLTVV.